These T cell receptor beta chains were read from a single sample in a study of vaccination and CD4 T cells after COVID-19. In TCRdb, the PCR reads were re-called with MiXCR into one record per CDR3 protein. Among 12,000 or so distinct CDR3 sequences listed, 60% were seen once. Their antigens remain unidentified. Specimen: CD4+ T cells from blood, cultured in vitro. All receptors derive from a human donor who had recovered from COVID-19. The CDR3 runs from the conserved cysteine through the conserved F or W. The D gene is left open where the match is weak. Clone size is given for some rows only: seen once, a few or many times, or a class if the clone is expanded.

>TRBV10-3|NA|TRBJ2-3|NA
CATATTGTDTQYF
TGTGCCACTGCTACTACAGGCACAGATACGCAGTATTTT
>TRBV2|TRBD1|TRBJ2-7|NA
CASTLDRGGEQYF
TGTGCCAGCACCCTGGACAGGGGTGGCGAGCAGTACTTC
>TRBV2|TRBD1|TRBJ2-7|NA
CASILTGGIHEQYF
TGTGCCAGCATTCTGACAGGGGGTATCCACGAGCAGTACTTC
>TRBV15|TRBD1|TRBJ1-5|NA
CATSRDPGQGGRPQHF
TGTGCCACCAGCAGAGATCCAGGACAGGGAGGTCGGCCCCAGCATTTT
>TRBV27|NA|TRBJ1-1|large
CASKRNTEAFF
TGTGCCAGCAAAAGGAACACTGAAGCTTTCTTT
>TRBV24-1|TRBD1|TRBJ1-5|few
CATSETGGSQNQPQHF
TGTGCCACCAGTGAGACAGGGGGCAGCCAAAATCAGCCCCAGCATTTT
>TRBV20-1|NA|TRBJ2-2|NA
CSARFDPGELFF
TGCAGTGCTAGATTTGACCCCGGGGAGCTGTTTTTT
>TRBV7-2|NA|TRBJ2-3|few
CASSYGRSTDTQYF
TGTGCCAGCAGCTACGGACGCAGCACAGATACGCAGTATTTT
>TRBV18|NA|TRBJ2-7|NA
CASSPEQGSTYEQYF
TGTGCCAGCTCACCAGAGCAGGGAAGCACCTACGAGCAGTACTTC
>TRBV6-2/TRBV6-3|NA|TRBJ1-5|NA
CASRSLRGSHQPQHF
TGTGCCAGCAGGTCCCTTCGGGGGAGTCATCAGCCCCAGCATTTT
>TRBV15|TRBD2|TRBJ2-3|once
CATSRLDPLAGVKDTQYF
TGTGCCACCAGCAGGCTAGACCCTTTAGCGGGAGTCAAGGATACGCAGTATTTT
>TRBV18|NA|TRBJ1-6|NA
CASSPVRNSPLHF
TGTGCCAGCTCACCAGTCCGGAATTCACCCCTCCACTTT
>TRBV11-2|NA|TRBJ2-3|few
CASSFEGADTQYF
TGTGCCAGCAGCTTTGAGGGGGCAGATACGCAGTATTTT
>TRBV7-3|TRBD1|TRBJ1-1|NA
CASATGVNTEAFF
TGTGCCAGCGCGACAGGGGTGAACACTGAAGCTTTCTTT
>TRBV28|NA|TRBJ2-7|NA
CAIQEGALSYEQYF
TGTGCGATACAAGAAGGGGCGCTTTCCTACGAGCAGTACTTC
>TRBV2|TRBD1|TRBJ2-5|NA
CASSETGTAETQYF
TGTGCCAGCAGCGAAACCGGGACAGCTGAGACCCAGTACTTC
>TRBV29-1|NA|TRBJ1-1|few
CSVASDGTEAFF
TGCAGCGTTGCATCAGACGGGACTGAAGCTTTCTTT
>TRBV20-1|NA|TRBJ2-7|NA
CSARERLRNSYEQYF
TGCAGTGCTAGAGAACGGCTCCGCAATAGCTACGAGCAGTACTTC
>TRBV25-1|TRBD2|TRBJ2-5|once
CASSDGQRERETQYF
TGTGCCAGCAGTGATGGGCAGCGGGAGAGGGAGACCCAGTACTTC
>TRBV2|NA|TRBJ2-3|NA
CASSELGLNTDTQYF
TGTGCCAGCAGCGAACTTGGGCTAAACACAGATACGCAGTATTTT
>TRBV20-1|NA|TRBJ1-4|NA
CSARDREKLFF
TGCAGTGCTAGAGATCGGGAAAAACTGTTTTTT
>TRBV20-1|TRBD2|TRBJ2-4|NA
CSARGWTSGALLAKNIQYF
TGCAGTGCTAGAGGTTGGACTAGCGGGGCACTACTAGCCAAAAACATTCAGTACTTC
>TRBV18|NA|TRBJ1-2|NA
CASSPPTRGGYTF
TGTGCCAGCTCACCACCGACACGCGGAGGCTACACCTTC
>TRBV2|NA|TRBJ1-2|few
CASSPTGLLSYTF
TGTGCCAGCAGCCCAACAGGGCTACTGAGCTACACCTTC
>TRBV19|NA|TRBJ1-5|NA
CASSDRGTGPQHF
TGTGCCAGTAGTGACAGAGGTACAGGGCCCCAGCATTTT
>TRBV19|NA|TRBJ2-7|NA
CATQDYYEQYF
TGTGCCACCCAAGACTACTACGAGCAGTACTTC
>TRBV7-2|NA|TRBJ1-5|few
CASSYGGDTHQPQHF
TGTGCCAGCAGTTATGGGGGCGATACGCATCAGCCCCAGCATTTT
>TRBV28|NA|TRBJ2-2|NA
CASSLGGSTGELFF
TGTGCCAGCAGTTTAGGGGGTTCTACCGGGGAGCTGTTTTTT
>TRBV7-9|NA|TRBJ2-3|NA
CASSFGAQYF
TGTGCCAGCAGCTTTGGTGCGCAGTATTTT
>TRBV7-2|TRBD1|TRBJ1-5|NA
CASSPAGRGPREPQHF
TGTGCCAGCAGCCCCGCCGGCAGGGGGCCCAGGGAGCCCCAGCATTTT
>TRBV20-1|NA|TRBJ2-2|NA
CSARDVSGNTGELFF
TGCAGTGCTAGAGATGTTAGCGGGAACACCGGGGAGCTGTTTTTT
>TRBV7-3|TRBD1|TRBJ1-1|few
CASSPDRGPYTEAFF
TGTGCCAGCAGCCCCGACAGGGGGCCGTACACTGAAGCTTTCTTT
>TRBV10-3|NA|TRBJ1-5|few
CAIRGQGNQPQHF
TGTGCCATCAGGGGGCAAGGCAATCAGCCCCAGCATTTT
>TRBV20-1|NA|TRBJ2-7|NA
CSASASHRDNEQYF
TGCAGTGCCTCAGCGAGTCACAGGGATAACGAGCAGTACTTC
>TRBV7-2|NA|TRBJ2-7|few
CASSLREWVNEQYF
TGTGCCAGCAGCTTACGGGAGTGGGTCAACGAGCAGTACTTC
>TRBV2|NA|TRBJ2-2|once
CASSEVQGKLFF
TGTGCCAGCAGTGAAGTCCAAGGGAAGCTGTTTTTT
>TRBV6-5|NA|TRBJ1-6|few
CASSYGPFNSPLHF
TGTGCCAGCAGTTATGGGCCGTTTAATTCACCCCTCCACTTT
>TRBV7-8|NA|TRBJ2-1|NA
CASSLAGGGSSYNEQFF
TGTGCCAGCAGCTTAGCAGGTGGGGGAAGCTCCTACAATGAGCAGTTCTTC
>TRBV20-1|TRBD2|TRBJ2-3|NA
CSAQRGGGNLADTQYF
TGCAGTGCTCAACGGGGGGGGGGGAACTTGGCAGATACGCAGTATTTT
>TRBV21-1|NA|TRBJ1-2|few
CASSKVRRTRENYGYTF
TGTGCCAGCAGCAAAGTGAGGAGAACCAGGGAGAACTATGGCTACACCTTC
>TRBV11-3|NA|TRBJ2-3|NA
CASSLGATTDTQYF
TGTGCCAGCAGCTTAGGGGCTACCACAGATACGCAGTATTTT
>TRBV7-3|TRBD2|TRBJ2-1|once
CASSSIAGGVDNEQFF
TGTGCCAGCAGCTCCATAGCGGGGGGGGTCGACAATGAGCAGTTCTTC